The 6 T cell receptor beta chains below all came from one sample that was sequenced in a study of T-cell reconstitution after alpha-beta-depleted transplantation in children. Researchers prepared the TCRbeta library using unique molecular identifiers, the study reports. TCRdb re-called the PCR reads through MiXCR, storing one row per CDR3 protein. The table lists about 400,000 distinct CDR3 sequences, over 20% of them singletons, with 3.8% in the top ten. The source was PBMCs from the stem cell graft donor, collected from the stem cell graft. All receptors come from a human donor who donated a stem cell graft to a child with acute myeloid leukemia.

This clonotype has just a few counts. The rearrangement links TRBV20-1 to TRBJ2-5, with D maybe TRBD2 (6 bases). This CDR3 is built from 16 residues. V lost 0 bases and J lost 1, with 15 bases in between. The germline gives CDR1 DFQATT, CDR2 SNEGSKA (reference sequence). This chain's CDR3 is CSAREVRGSIQETQYF. CDR3 DNA sequence: TGCAGTGCTAGAGAAGTCCGGGGGTCTATCCAAGAGACCCAGTACTTC.

V is TRBV24-1 and J is TRBJ2-1; no definite D call. Germline V gene sequence: CDR1 KGHDR, CDR2 SFDVKD. The CDR3 has 14 amino acids. The V gene lost 1 base and the J gene lost 4 bases, with 7 bases spanning the gap. The CDR3 region is CATSDFGIYNEQFF. Here the CDR3 DNA reads TGTGCCACCAGTGATTTCGGCATTTACAATGAGCAGTTCTTC.

At least ten counts were recorded for this clonotype. This chain joins TRBV20-1 and TRBJ1-1; TRBD1 matches at 8 bases. Trimming at V came to 4 bases and at J to 0 bases, leaving 7 bases not matched to a gene. Germline-derived CDR1 and CDR2 are DFQATT and SNEGSKA (reference sequence). This CDR3 spans 15 amino acids. The CDR3 loop is CSAKTRQGMNTEAFF. CDR3 DNA: TGCAGTGCTAAAACAAGACAGGGGATGAACACTGAAGCTTTCTTT.

This clonotype was recorded a few times. The J gene is TRBJ2-7, the V gene TRBV12-3 or TRBV12-4; unclear D gene. Trimming took off 3 bases at V and 6 bases at J, with 18 bases between the two ends. The CDR3 loop spans 15 amino acids. CDR3 loop: CASSLPPAHPGEQYF. CDR3 bases: TGTGCCAGCAGTTTGCCCCCGGCTCATCCGGGCGAGCAGTACTTC.

The chain joins TRBV7-9 to TRBJ2-3, with 14 bases fitting TRBD2. The germline V gene encodes CDR1 SEHNR and CDR2 FQNEAQ (reference sequence). Germline trimming cut 1 base from V and 1 base from J; bases unmatched to any gene: 1. There are 17 residues in the CDR3. The CDR3: CASSLEGLAGGTDTQYF. In DNA form, the CDR3 reads TGTGCCAGCAGCTTAGAGGGACTAGCGGGAGGCACAGATACGCAGTATTTT.

As concerns this clonotype: This may be a read error: a much more frequent sequence differs by one nucleotide. The chain carries TRBV28 and TRBJ2-7, with TRBD2 matching 7 bases. Looked up from germline, CDR1 is MDHEN and CDR2 is SYDVKM. After removal of 3 bases from V and 6 bases from J, the junction contained 2 bases not matched to a gene. CDR3 length equals 12 residues. CDR3: CASSFWGGEQYF. For the CDR3, the DNA is TGTGCCAGCAGTTTTTGGGGGGGCGAGCAGTACTTC.